This TCR beta chain comes out of a study of blood T cell repertoires in COVID-19. This clone has more than one count but fewer than ten. TCRdb keeps only in-frame clones here, not all; method: immunoSEQ multiplex PCR. The top ten hold 6.5% to 8.5% of the sample, which has over 400,000 clones, about 85% seen once. The CDR3 loop spans 15 amino acids. Trimming took 0 bases from V and 10 from J, leaving 13 bases between them. Germline V gene sequence: CDR1 MNHNS, CDR2 SASEGT. The sample comprised PBMCs or T cells enriched from blood (not recorded which). The chain employs TRBV6-1 and TRBJ1-6; D perhaps matches TRBD1 (5 bases). This receptor was taken from a woman aged 60-75 years who had recovered from COVID-19. The CDR3 protein is CASSEAGGLRSPLHF. CDR3 in DNA: TGTGCCAGCAGTGAAGCCGGGGGTCTTAGGTCACCCCTCCACTTT.